This entry lists 31 T cell receptor beta chains sequenced from one sample in a study of blood T cells in healthy people across ages. Together with a sample-barcoded 5' primer, a J-beta primer mix was included in a second PCR lasting roughly 6 to 12 cycles. TCRdb reprocessed the 5' RACE reads with MiXCR, giving one entry per CDR3 protein. The sample carries approximately 780,000 distinct CDR3 sequences, more than 25% recorded once. The sample was also reused in another study, on T cells of mothers and their children.

Sequencing was done on a sample of blood. Receptors were obtained from a boy aged 5-17 years in good health.

The chain has TRBV7-3 and TRBJ2-3; D unclear. The ends were cut back, 5 bases at V and 2 bases at J, with 8 bases in the middle. Per the germline V gene, CDR1 is SGHTA and CDR2 is FQGTGA. There are 13 residues in the CDR3. This CDR3 reads CASSDTFTDTQYF. The CDR3 DNA reads as TGTGCCAGCAGCGATACCTTCACAGATACGCAGTATTTT.

The chain uses TRBV20-1 and TRBJ1-6; D ambiguous. Trimming stripped 1 base from V and 0 bases from J, with 13 bases between. The length of the CDR3 is 17 residues. Germline V gene sequence: CDR1 DFQATT, CDR2 SNEGSKA (reference sequence). The CDR3 here is CSARVGRYSSYNSPLHF. CDR3 coding DNA: TGCAGTGCTAGAGTTGGAAGATATAGCTCCTATAATTCACCCCTCCACTTT.

The rearrangement links TRBV19 to TRBJ2-7, with D perhaps matching TRBD1 (6 bases). The V gene lost 3 bases and the J gene lost 2 bases, with 11 bases spanning the gap. The CDR3 is 14 residues long. Per the germline V gene, CDR1 is LNHDA and CDR2 is SQIVND (reference sequence). The DNA of the CDR3 is TGTGCCAGTAGTATGAACAGGGCCCCCTACGAGCAGTACTTC. This encodes CASSMNRAPYEQYF.

This clonotype occurred a few times. V usage is TRBV5-5 and J usage is TRBJ2-7, with D tentatively TRBD2 (5 bases). Germline V gene sequence: CDR1 SGHKS, CDR2 YYEKEE (reference sequence). This CDR3 contains 13 residues. Trimming stripped 4 bases from V and 4 bases from J, with 12 bases between. This chain's CDR3 is CASSGTRNYEQYF. CDR3 coding DNA: TGTGCCAGCAGCGGAACTAGAAATTACGAGCAGTACTTC.

Here the CDR3 DNA reads TGTGCCAGCAGTAGCGGGGGGGCCATGGGTAATGAGCAGTTCTTC. Translation gives CASSSGGAMGNEQFF. The chain couples TRBV7-2 to TRBJ2-5; 11 bases align to TRBD2. The DNA end is a closer match to TRBJ2-1, so the J assignment may be wrong. The CDR3 sequence is 15 residues long. Germline CDR1 SGHTA, CDR2 FQGNSA.

Many counts were recorded for this clonotype. The rearrangement joins TRBV5-1 to TRBJ2-5; 8 bases are a match to TRBD1. Germline CDR1 SGHRS, CDR2 YFSETQ. The CDR3 has 15 residues. The ends lost 2 bases at V and 4 bases at J; junction bases unmatched: 7. The DNA of the CDR3 is TGCGCCAGCAGCTTCTCTCAGGGGGCGCGAGAGACCCAGTACTTC. Amino acid sequence: CASSFSQGARETQYF.

This chain joins TRBV24-1 and TRBJ2-7, with a weak D call TRBD1 (5 bases). Looked up from germline, CDR1 is KGHDR and CDR2 is SFDVKD. Trimming removed 2 bases from V and 6 bases from J, with 10 bases in between. The length of the CDR3 is 13 residues. CDR3 coding DNA: TGTGCCACCAGTGATTCCAGGGTGGGCGAGCAGTACTTC. Encoded protein: CATSDSRVGEQYF.

V and J are TRBV20-1 and TRBJ2-5, with no clear D. The CDR3 has 14 amino acids. The V gene's germline CDR1 is DFQATT and CDR2 SNEGSKA (reference sequence). The ends were cut back, 0 bases at V and 2 bases at J, with 10 bases in the middle. CDR3 nucleotides: TGCAGTGCTAGAGATTGGGCGAAACAAGAGACCCAGTACTTC. It encodes CSARDWAKQETQYF.

This chain links TRBV4-1 with TRBJ2-3; 8 nucleotides agree with TRBD2. V shed 0 bases and J 2 bases; nucleotides not matched to a gene: 7. The V gene's germline CDR1 is MGHRA and CDR2 YSYEKL. The CDR3 is 17 amino acids. The CDR3 nucleotides are TGCGCCAGCAGCCAAGAAGGTCAAGCGGGGGCCACAGATACGCAGTATTTT. Translation: CASSQEGQAGATDTQYF.

The chain carries TRBV10-3 and TRBJ2-5; 7 bases are a match to TRBD1. Per the germline V gene, CDR1 is ENHRY and CDR2 is SYGVKD. V dropped 3 bases and J dropped 1; count of bases not matched to a gene: 5. This CDR3 has 15 residues. CDR3 in DNA: TGTGCCATCAGTGACCCGGGACAGTTCCAAGAGACCCAGTACTTC. Its protein product is CAISDPGQFQETQYF.

The V and J genes are TRBV4-1 and TRBJ1-2; D gene ambiguous. The germline V gene has CDR1 MGHRA and CDR2 YSYEKL. V gave up 1 base and J gave up 3 bases, with 12 bases separating them. CDR3 size: 15 residues. CDR3: CASSQGEGSYYGYTF. The CDR3 DNA sequence: TGCGCCAGCAGCCAAGGGGAAGGGTCCTACTATGGCTACACCTTC.

This clonotype was found a few times. The rearrangement links TRBV28 to TRBJ2-7; 8 nucleotides agree with TRBD2. The CDR3 is 14 amino acids. Germline assignment: CDR1 MDHEN and CDR2 SYDVKM. The V gene end was trimmed by 8 bases and the J gene end by 4 bases; junction bases not matched to a gene: 10. Here the CDR3 DNA reads TGTGCCAGCTCACGGGGGGGAATGGGATACGAGCAGTACTTC. This encodes CASSRGGMGYEQYF.

The chain couples TRBV28 to TRBJ1-4; D is uncertain. This CDR3 spans 15 amino acids. V lost 5 bases, J lost 8 bases, and 18 bases lay in between. Germline assignment: CDR1 MDHEN and CDR2 SYDVKM. The CDR3 DNA sequence: TGTGCCAGCAGTACCCTCGGTTACGGTGCCGAAAAACTGTTTTTT. Protein sequence: CASSTLGYGAEKLFF.

This clonotype came up a few times. V gene TRBV7-9 combines with J gene TRBJ2-3, with TRBD1 matching 10 bases. The V gene end was trimmed by 4 bases and the J gene end by 5 bases; junction bases not matched to a gene: 6. This CDR3 is built from 15 residues. CDR1 and CDR2 from the germline V gene are SEHNR and FQNEAQ (reference sequence). The CDR3 spells CASSSGQGDGDTQYF. The CDR3 coding sequence is TGTGCCAGCAGCTCCGGACAGGGGGACGGAGATACGCAGTATTTT.

V is TRBV6-6 and J is TRBJ2-2; D perhaps matches TRBD2 (5 bases). This CDR3 comprises 14 residues. Looked up from germline, CDR1 is MNHNY and CDR2 is SVGAGI (reference sequence). Deletions cut 7 bases from V and 0 bases from J, with 9 bases between. The CDR3 here is CASTGISNTGELFF. For the CDR3, the DNA is TGTGCCAGCACCGGGATCTCGAACACCGGGGAGCTGTTTTTT.

The rearrangement joins TRBV4-1 to TRBJ1-2; D uncertain. Germline V gene sequence: CDR1 MGHRA, CDR2 YSYEKL. The CDR3 has 14 residues. Deletions cut 1 base from V and 7 bases from J, with 13 bases between. CDR3 loop: CASSQGPLAGGYTF. The CDR3 DNA reads TGCGCCAGCAGCCAAGGCCCACTTGCTGGTGGCTACACCTTC.

This clonotype was detected many times. The chain employs TRBV6-1 and TRBJ1-2; the D is unclear. From germline, CDR1 is MNHNS and CDR2 SASEGT. Trimming left V 8 bases short and J 0 bases short, with 13 bases between. The CDR3 extends over 14 amino acids. The CDR3 protein is CASGTGVANYGYTF. Written as DNA, the CDR3 is TGTGCCAGCGGAACGGGAGTCGCTAACTATGGCTACACCTTC.

The chain is built from TRBV19 and TRBJ2-1, with unresolved D. Germline-derived CDR1 and CDR2 are LNHDA and SQIVND (reference sequence). Trimming removed 3 bases from V and 3 bases from J, with 12 bases in between. The CDR3 loop spans 15 amino acids. This chain's CDR3 is CASSIETPDYNEQFF. The CDR3 bases are TGTGCCAGTAGTATCGAGACTCCTGACTACAATGAGCAGTTCTTC.

The rearrangement uses TRBV5-1 and TRBJ2-5, with a tentative D call TRBD1 (5 bases). CDR3 size: 15 residues. V lost 1 base, J lost 2 bases, and 12 bases lay in between. Germline V gene lookup returns CDR1 SGHRS and CDR2 YFSETQ. The CDR3 is CASSLFGARQETQYF. The CDR3 DNA reads TGCGCCAGCAGCTTGTTTGGGGCCAGGCAAGAGACCCAGTACTTC.

At least ten counts were recorded for this clonotype. J is TRBJ1-1 and V is TRBV3-1; TRBD1 might be the D (6 bases). This CDR3 region has 13 residues. V lost 4 bases, J lost 8 bases, and 14 bases lay in between. Germline V gene sequence: CDR1 LGHDT, CDR2 YNNKEL (reference sequence). This chain's CDR3 is CASSLEGGGEAFF. As DNA, the CDR3 is TGTGCCAGCAGCCTCGAGGGGGGAGGCGAAGCTTTCTTT.

This clonotype has just a few counts. The chain combines TRBV6-1 with TRBJ2-1; 9 bases are a match to TRBD1. The CDR3 is 17 residues long. J was trimmed by 4 bases and V by 6 bases; bases with no gene match: 13. Germline CDR1 MNHNS, CDR2 SASEGT. CDR3 sequence reads: CASRTQYGTGRYNEQFF. Here the CDR3 DNA reads TGTGCCAGCAGGACCCAATACGGGACAGGGCGTTACAATGAGCAGTTCTTC.

This clonotype was observed a handful of times. J is TRBJ1-2 and V is TRBV10-3, with a tentative D call TRBD1 (5 bases). This CDR3 region has 14 residues. Per germline, CDR1 ENHRY and CDR2 SYGVKD. V was shortened by 2 bases and J by 4 bases, with 11 bases between the two germline ends. The CDR3 is CAISESKGTYGYTF. In DNA, the CDR3 is TGTGCCATCAGTGAGAGCAAGGGGACCTATGGCTACACCTTC.

This clonotype has more than one count but fewer than ten. The genes are TRBV11-1 and TRBJ1-2; possible D gene TRBD1, 5 bases. Germline V CDR1 and CDR2: SGHAT, FQDESV (reference sequence). V shed 5 bases and J shed 2 bases, with 15 bases lying between them. The length of the CDR3 is 15 residues. In DNA form, the CDR3 reads TGTGCCAGCAGCCCCCGGGACCGGTGGAACTATGGCTACACCTTC. Translating it yields CASSPRDRWNYGYTF.

The chain recombines TRBV5-5 with TRBJ2-1; the match to TRBD2 covers 8 bases. This CDR3 spans 15 amino acids. Germline V CDR1 and CDR2: SGHKS, YYEKEE (reference sequence). The V and J ends lost 0 bases and 7 bases, in that order; junction bases with no gene match: 6. The CDR3 spells CASSLGLAFGNEQFF. Written as DNA, the CDR3 is TGTGCCAGCAGCTTGGGACTAGCGTTCGGGAATGAGCAGTTCTTC.

Concerning this clonotype itself: A read error may account for a junction end that differs from germline. The CDR3 DNA is TGTGCCAGCAGTTTAGGGCTGGGCAATCCCGGGGGCTATGGCCACACCTTC. It yields the protein CASSLGLGNPGGYGHTF. The chain joins TRBV28 to TRBJ1-2; weak D call: TRBD1 (6 bases). CDR1 MDHEN and CDR2 SYDVKM come from the germline V gene. The length of the CDR3 is 17 residues.

Points on this clonotype: A read error may account for a junction end that differs from germline. This rearrangement joins TRBV11-2 to TRBJ2-6; 7 positions agree with TRBD2. Germline values: CDR1 SGHAT, CDR2 FQNNGV. The CDR3 runs to 15 residues. DNA for the CDR3: TGTGCCAGCAGCTTAGGGGCGAGCGGGGTCAACGTCCTGACTTTC. As protein: CASSLGASGVNVLTF.

This sequence joins TRBV7-2 and TRBJ1-1, with D possibly TRBD1 on 6 matching bases. V lost 5 bases and J lost 4, with 17 bases in between. Germline values: CDR1 SGHTA, CDR2 FQGNSA. This CDR3 has 15 residues. The CDR3 nucleotides are TGTGCCAGCAGCCAGCATCATCTCAGGGGCACTGAAGCTTTCTTT. This gives the protein CASSQHHLRGTEAFF.

The chain carries TRBV11-2 and TRBJ1-6; D might be TRBD1 (5 bases). V was trimmed by 1 base and J by 10 bases, leaving 14 bases between them. The CDR3 loop spans 15 amino acids. Germline loops: CDR1 SGHAT, CDR2 FQNNGV. CDR3 bases: TGTGCCAGCAGCTTAGCCGGGTATCAGGGCTCACCCCTCCACTTT. Protein: CASSLAGYQGSPLHF.

This clonotype was counted many times. V and J are TRBV6-6 and TRBJ1-2; TRBD1 is a possible D gene (5 bases). CDR1 and CDR2 (germline): MNHNY, SVGAGI (reference sequence). The V end lost 2 bases, the J end lost 4 bases, and 20 bases lay between the germline ends. The CDR3 covers 17 residues. CDR3 in DNA: TGTGCCAGCAGTTACATCAACGGAGGGACGGGTCGCTATGGCTACACCTTC. This codes for CASSYINGGTGRYGYTF.

This clonotype was seen only a few times. The CDR3 reads CATSTRTGVGYEQYF. For the CDR3, the DNA is TGTGCCACCAGCACCCGGACAGGGGTAGGTTACGAGCAGTACTTC. The J gene is TRBJ2-7, the V gene TRBV15; 9 bases are a match to TRBD1. Germline V gene data show CDR1 as LNHNV and CDR2 as YYDKDF (reference sequence). The CDR3 has 15 residues. With 4 bases clipped from V and 4 bases from J, the junction kept 8 bases outside the gene matches.

Only a few counts were recorded for this clonotype. The chain employs TRBV27 and TRBJ2-1, with 7 bases that match TRBD2. The V gene's germline CDR1 is MNHEY and CDR2 SMNVEV (reference sequence). CDR3 length: 16 amino acids. V lost 5 bases and J lost 3; bases outside the gene matches: 10. In nucleotides, the CDR3 is TGTGCCAGCAGTCAGGGAGGGGTAGGCTACTACAATGAGCAGTTCTTC. This encodes CASSQGGVGYYNEQFF.